This T cell receptor (beta chain) is from a study of naive and memory T cell subsets. Study-wide results and caveats: Activation and differentiation may alter RNA-based TCR counts. Naive repertoires, especially CD8, held a few larger clonotypes, possibly memory cells re-expressing CD45RA.

The beta constant-region primer was an equimolar mix of two oligonucleotides covering TRBC1 and TRBC2. Nested alpha and beta constant-region primers with the SP2 primer drove four PCR rounds on ligated cDNA. Each CDR3 protein gets one entry after TCRdb re-called the UMI-ligation and nested PCR reads with MiXCR. Of 98,000 or so distinct CDR3 sequences listed, 11% are singletons. Alpha and beta libraries were amplified separately from the second PCR onward. Cells stained for CD3, CD4, CD8, CD45RA, CD27 and viability were sorted into four CD45RA/CD27 subsets. In its sample, this clonotype was seen a few times. The antigen remains undetermined. CDR3 length: 13 residues. Germline V gene lookup returns CDR1 SQVTM and CDR2 ANQGSEA. V lost 4 bases, J lost 4 bases, and 7 bases stayed unmatched.

This chain uses TRBV29-1 with TRBJ2-7; TRBD2 aligns across 7 bases. The sample taken for sequencing was naive CD4+ T cells from blood. The source is a human donor in good health. The CDR3 loop is CSVGPGGGYEQYF. CDR3 DNA sequence: TGCAGCGTTGGGCCGGGGGGTGGATACGAGCAGTACTTC.